The clone carrying this T cell receptor (beta chain) was observed a few times. The antigen is unknown. This sample was taken from a study of T cell responses to AZD1222 COVID-19 vaccine. Overall study: Second doses were pooled across both intervals (about 4 or about 12 weeks).

Study-wide results and limits: Regions 160-218 and 743-854 dominated among vaccine-associated CD4 TCRs spanning spike. Clonal diversity may have been underestimated in mostly white British donors.

Sequencing used immunoSEQ multiplex PCR; TCRdb keeps in-frame clones, though not all of them. The sample has about 170,000 clones; 85% to 90% are singletons. CDR1 and CDR2 (germline): MNHNS, SASEGT. V lost 5 bases, J lost 2 bases, and 13 bases lay in between. The CDR3 spans 14 residues. V usage is TRBV6-1 and J usage is TRBJ2-7, with TRBD2 as a possible D gene (5 bases). This sequence was found in an adult in good health. The sample was peripheral blood, taken on day 0 of AZD1222 vaccination. The CDR3 region is CASSYSVETYEQYF. The CDR3 DNA is TGTGCCAGCAGTTATAGCGTGGAAACCTACGAGCAGTACTTC.